This T cell receptor (beta chain) derives from a study of blood T cell repertoires in COVID-19. Clones were sequenced by immunoSEQ multiplex PCR, and TCRdb holds only the in-frame ones, with some missing. The sample has roughly 120,000 clones, 70% to 90% seen once. The CDR3 is 15 residues long. The germline V gene encodes CDR1 SSHAT and CDR2 FNYEAQ (reference sequence). To note about this clone: Sequence at one end of the junction differs from germline and may be a read error.

Sequenced: peripheral blood. The rearrangement links TRBV7-7 to TRBJ2-7; 9 nucleotides agree with TRBD1. The clonotype comes from a man aged 25-45 years with acute or convalescent COVID-19. The DNA of the CDR3 is TGTGCTAGCAGCACATCCCCGGGACAGGGTTACGAGCAGTACTTC. It specifies CASSTSPGQGYEQYF.